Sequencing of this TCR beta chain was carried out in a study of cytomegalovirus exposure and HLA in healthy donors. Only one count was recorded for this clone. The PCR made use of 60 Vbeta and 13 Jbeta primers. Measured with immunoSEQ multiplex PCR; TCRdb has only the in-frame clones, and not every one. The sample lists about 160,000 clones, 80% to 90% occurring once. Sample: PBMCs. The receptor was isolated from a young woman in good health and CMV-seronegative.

DNA of the CDR3: TGTGCCAGCAATAGCCACGGGCGGGGCAATCAGCCCCAGCATTTT. This encodes CASNSHGRGNQPQHF. This chain links TRBV28 with TRBJ1-5; the D is unclear. The CDR3 is made up of 15 amino acids. V gave up 7 bases and J gave up 2 bases, with 15 bases separating them. Germline values: CDR1 MDHEN, CDR2 SYDVKM.